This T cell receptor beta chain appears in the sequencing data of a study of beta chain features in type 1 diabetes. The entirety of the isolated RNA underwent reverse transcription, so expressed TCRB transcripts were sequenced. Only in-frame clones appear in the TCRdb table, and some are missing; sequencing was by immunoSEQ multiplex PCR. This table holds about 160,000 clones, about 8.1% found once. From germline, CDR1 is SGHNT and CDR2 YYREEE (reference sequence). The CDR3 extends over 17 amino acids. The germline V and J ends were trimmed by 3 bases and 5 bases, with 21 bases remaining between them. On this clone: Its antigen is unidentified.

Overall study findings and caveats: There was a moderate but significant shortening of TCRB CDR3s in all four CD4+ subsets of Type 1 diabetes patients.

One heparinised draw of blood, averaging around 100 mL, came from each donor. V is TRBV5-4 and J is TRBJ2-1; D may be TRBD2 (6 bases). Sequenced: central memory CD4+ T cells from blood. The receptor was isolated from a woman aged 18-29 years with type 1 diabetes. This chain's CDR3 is CASSSGTLRPAHNEQFF. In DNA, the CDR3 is TGTGCCAGCAGCTCGGGGACTCTGAGACCCGCACACAATGAGCAGTTCTTC. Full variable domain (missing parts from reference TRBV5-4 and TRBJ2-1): ETGVTQSPTHLIKTRGQQVTLRCSSQSGHNTVSWYQQALGQGPQFIFQYYREEENGRGNFPPRFSGLQFPNYSSELNVNALELDDSALYLCASSSGTLRPAHNEQFFGPGTRLTVL.